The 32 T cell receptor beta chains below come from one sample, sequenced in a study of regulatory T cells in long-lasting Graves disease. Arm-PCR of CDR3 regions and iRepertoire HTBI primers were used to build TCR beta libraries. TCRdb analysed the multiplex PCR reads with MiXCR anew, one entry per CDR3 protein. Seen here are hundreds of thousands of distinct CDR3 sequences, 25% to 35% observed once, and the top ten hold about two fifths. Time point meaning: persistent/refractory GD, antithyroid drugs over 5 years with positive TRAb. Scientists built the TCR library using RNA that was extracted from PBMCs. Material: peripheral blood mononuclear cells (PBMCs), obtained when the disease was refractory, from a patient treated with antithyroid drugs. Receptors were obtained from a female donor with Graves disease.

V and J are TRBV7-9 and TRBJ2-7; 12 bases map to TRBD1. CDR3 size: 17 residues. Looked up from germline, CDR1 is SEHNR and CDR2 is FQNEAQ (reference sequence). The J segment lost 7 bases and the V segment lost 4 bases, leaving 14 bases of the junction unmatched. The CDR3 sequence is CASSSGTGGFPLQEQYF. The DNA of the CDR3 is TGTGCCAGCAGCTCCGGGACAGGGGGCTTCCCCTTACAAGAGCAGTACTTC.

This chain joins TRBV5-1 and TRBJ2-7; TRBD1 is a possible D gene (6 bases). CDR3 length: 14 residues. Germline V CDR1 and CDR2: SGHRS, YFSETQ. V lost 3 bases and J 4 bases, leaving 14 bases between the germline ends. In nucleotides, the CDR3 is TGCGCCAGCAGCTACAGGGATCCCACTTACGAGCAGTACTTC. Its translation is CASSYRDPTYEQYF. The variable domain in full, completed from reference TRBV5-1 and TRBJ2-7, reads KAGVTQTPRYLIKTRGQQVTLSCSPISGHRSVSWYQQTPGQGLQFLFEYFSETQRNKGNFPGRFSGRQFSNSRSEMNVSTLELGDSALYLCASSYRDPTYEQYFGPGTRLTVT.

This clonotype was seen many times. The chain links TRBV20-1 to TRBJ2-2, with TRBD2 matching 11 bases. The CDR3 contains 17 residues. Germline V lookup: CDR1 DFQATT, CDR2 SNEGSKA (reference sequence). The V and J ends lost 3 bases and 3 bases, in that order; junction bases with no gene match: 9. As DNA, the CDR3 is TGCAGTGCTAGTGACCCAACTAGCGGGAGCGACACCGGGGAGCTGTTTTTT. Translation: CSASDPTSGSDTGELFF.

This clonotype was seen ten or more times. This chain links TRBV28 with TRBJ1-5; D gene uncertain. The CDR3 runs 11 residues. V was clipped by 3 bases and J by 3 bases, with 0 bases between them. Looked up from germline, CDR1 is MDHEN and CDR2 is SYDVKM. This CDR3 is CASSFNQPQHF. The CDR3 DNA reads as TGTGCCAGCAGTTTCAATCAGCCCCAGCATTTT.

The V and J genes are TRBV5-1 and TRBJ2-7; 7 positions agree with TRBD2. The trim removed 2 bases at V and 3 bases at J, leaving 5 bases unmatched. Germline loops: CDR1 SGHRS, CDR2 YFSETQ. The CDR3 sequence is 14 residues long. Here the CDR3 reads CASSFFAGDYEQYF. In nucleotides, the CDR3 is TGCGCCAGCAGCTTTTTTGCGGGAGACTACGAGCAGTACTTC.

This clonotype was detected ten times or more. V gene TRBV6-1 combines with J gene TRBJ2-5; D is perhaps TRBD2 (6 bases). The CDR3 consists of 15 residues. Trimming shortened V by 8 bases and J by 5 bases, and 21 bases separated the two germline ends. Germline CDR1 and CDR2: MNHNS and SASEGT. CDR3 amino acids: CASHPPGETSETQYF. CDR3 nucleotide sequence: TGTGCCAGCCACCCTCCGGGGGAGACGTCGGAGACCCAGTACTTC.

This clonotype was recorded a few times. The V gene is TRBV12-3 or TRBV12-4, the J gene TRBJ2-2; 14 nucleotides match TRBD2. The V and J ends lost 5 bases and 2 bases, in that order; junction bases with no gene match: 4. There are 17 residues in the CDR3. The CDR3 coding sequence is TGTGCCAGCAGTGGGACTAGCGGGGGAATTAACACCGGGGAGCTGTTTTTT. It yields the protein CASSGTSGGINTGELFF.

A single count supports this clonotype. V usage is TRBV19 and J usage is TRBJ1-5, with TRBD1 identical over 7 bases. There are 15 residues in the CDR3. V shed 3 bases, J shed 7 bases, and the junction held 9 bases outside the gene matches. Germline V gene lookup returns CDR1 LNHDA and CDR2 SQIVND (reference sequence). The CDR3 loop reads CASSIGQGDNQPQHF. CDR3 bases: TGTGCCAGTAGTATTGGGCAGGGGGACAACCAGCCCCAGCATTTT. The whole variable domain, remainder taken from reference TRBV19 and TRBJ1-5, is DGGITQSPKYLFRKEGQNVTLSCEQNLNHDAMYWYRQDPGQGLRLIYYSQIVNDFQKGDIAEGYSVSREKKESFPLTVTSAQKNPTAFYLCASSIGQGDNQPQHFGDGTRLSIL.

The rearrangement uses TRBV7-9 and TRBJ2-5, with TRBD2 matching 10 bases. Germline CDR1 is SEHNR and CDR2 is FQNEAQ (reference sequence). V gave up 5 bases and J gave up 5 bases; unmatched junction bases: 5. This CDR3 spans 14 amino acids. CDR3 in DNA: TGTGCCAGCAGCAGGCGAGCGGGAGGGGAGACCCAGTACTTC. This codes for CASSRRAGGETQYF.

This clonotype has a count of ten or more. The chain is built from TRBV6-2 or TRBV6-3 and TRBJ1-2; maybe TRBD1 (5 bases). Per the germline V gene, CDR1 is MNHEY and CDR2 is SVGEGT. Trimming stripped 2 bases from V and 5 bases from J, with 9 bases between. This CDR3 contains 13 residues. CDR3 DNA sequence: TGTGCCAGCAGTTACCAGGGCGGGTATGGCTACACCTTC. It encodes CASSYQGGYGYTF.

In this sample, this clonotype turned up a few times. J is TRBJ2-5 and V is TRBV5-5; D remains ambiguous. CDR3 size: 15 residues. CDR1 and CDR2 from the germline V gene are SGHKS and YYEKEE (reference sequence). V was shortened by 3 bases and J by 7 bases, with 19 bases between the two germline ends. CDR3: CASSYSDTPAGTQYF. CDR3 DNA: TGTGCCAGCAGCTACTCGGATACTCCGGCAGGGACCCAGTACTTC.

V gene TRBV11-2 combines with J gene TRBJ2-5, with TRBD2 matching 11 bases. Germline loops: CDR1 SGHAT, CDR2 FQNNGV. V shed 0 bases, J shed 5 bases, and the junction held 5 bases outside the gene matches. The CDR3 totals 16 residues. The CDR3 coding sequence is TGTGCCAGCAGCTTAGATCTGAGGACTAGCGGGGAGACCCAGTACTTC. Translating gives CASSLDLRTSGETQYF. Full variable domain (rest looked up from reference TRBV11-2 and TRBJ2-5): EAGVAQSPRYKIIEKRQSVAFWCNPISGHATLYWYQQILGQGPKLLIQFQNNGVVDDSQLPKDRFSAERLKGVDSTLKIQPAKLEDSAVYLCASSLDLRTSGETQYFGPGTRLLVL.

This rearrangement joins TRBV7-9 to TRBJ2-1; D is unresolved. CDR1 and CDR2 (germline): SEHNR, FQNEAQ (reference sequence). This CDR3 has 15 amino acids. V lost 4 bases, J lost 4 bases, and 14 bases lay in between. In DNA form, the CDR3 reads TGTGCCAGCAGCTATAAGGGCGGATCGTACAATGAGCAGTTCTTC. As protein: CASSYKGGSYNEQFF. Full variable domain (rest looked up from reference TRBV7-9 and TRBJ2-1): DTGVSQNPRHKITKRGQNVTFRCDPISEHNRLYWYRQTLGQGPEFLTYFQNEAQLEKSRLLSDRFSAERPKGSFSTLEIQRTEQGDSAMYLCASSYKGGSYNEQFFGPGTRLTVL.

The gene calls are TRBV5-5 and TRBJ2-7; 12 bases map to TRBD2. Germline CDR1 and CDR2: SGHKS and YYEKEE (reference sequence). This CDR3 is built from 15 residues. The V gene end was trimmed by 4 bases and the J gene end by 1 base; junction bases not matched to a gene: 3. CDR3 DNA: TGTGCCAGCAGCCGGACTAGCGGGGTTTCCTACGAGCAGTACTTC. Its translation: CASSRTSGVSYEQYF.

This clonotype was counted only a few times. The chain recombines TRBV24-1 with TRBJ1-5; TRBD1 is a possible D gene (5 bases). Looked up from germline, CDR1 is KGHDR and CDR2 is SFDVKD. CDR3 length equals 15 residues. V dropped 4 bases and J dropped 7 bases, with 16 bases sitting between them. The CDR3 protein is CATSETGRSGQPQHF. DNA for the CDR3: TGTGCCACCAGTGAGACGGGACGGAGTGGACAGCCCCAGCATTTT.

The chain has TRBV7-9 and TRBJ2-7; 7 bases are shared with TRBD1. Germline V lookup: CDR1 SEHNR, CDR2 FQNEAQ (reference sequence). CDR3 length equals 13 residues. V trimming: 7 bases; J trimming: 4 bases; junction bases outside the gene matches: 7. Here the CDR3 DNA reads TGTGCCAGCACTGGATTGGGACAGTACGAGCAGTACTTC. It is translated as CASTGLGQYEQYF.

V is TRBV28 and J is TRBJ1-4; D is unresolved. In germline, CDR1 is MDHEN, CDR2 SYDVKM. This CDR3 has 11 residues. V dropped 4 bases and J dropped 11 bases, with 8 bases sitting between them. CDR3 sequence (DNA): TGTGCCAGCAGTTCAAGTACCAAACTGTTTTTT. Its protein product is CASSSSTKLFF.

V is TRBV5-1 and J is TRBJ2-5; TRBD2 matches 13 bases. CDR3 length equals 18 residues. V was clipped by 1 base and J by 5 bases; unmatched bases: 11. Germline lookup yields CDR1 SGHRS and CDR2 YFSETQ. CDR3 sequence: CASSLWTSGSQGSETQYF. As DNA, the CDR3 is TGCGCCAGCAGCTTGTGGACTAGCGGGAGCCAGGGGAGCGAGACCCAGTACTTC. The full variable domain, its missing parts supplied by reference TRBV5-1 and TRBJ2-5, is KAGVTQTPRYLIKTRGQQVTLSCSPISGHRSVSWYQQTPGQGLQFLFEYFSETQRNKGNFPGRFSGRQFSNSRSEMNVSTLELGDSALYLCASSLWTSGSQGSETQYFGPGTRLLVL.

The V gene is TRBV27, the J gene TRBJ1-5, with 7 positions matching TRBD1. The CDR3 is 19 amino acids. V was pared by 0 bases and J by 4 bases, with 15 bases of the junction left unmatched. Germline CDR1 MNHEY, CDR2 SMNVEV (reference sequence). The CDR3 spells CASSLSGFLTGPKNQPQHF. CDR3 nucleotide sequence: TGTGCCAGCAGTTTATCTGGGTTCCTGACAGGGCCGAAAAATCAGCCCCAGCATTTT.

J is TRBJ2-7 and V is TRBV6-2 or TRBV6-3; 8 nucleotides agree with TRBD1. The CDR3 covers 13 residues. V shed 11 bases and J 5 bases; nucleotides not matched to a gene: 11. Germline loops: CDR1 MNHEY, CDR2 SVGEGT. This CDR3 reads CAATRGPGHEQYF. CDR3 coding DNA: TGTGCCGCGACCAGGGGGCCTGGCCACGAGCAGTACTTC.

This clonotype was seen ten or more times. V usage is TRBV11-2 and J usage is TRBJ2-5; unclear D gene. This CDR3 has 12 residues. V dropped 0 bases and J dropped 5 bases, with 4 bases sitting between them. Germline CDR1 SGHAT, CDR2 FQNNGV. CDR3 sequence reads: CASSLDSETQYF. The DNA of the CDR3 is TGTGCCAGCAGCTTAGATTCCGAGACCCAGTACTTC. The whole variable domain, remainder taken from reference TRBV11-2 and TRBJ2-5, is EAGVAQSPRYKIIEKRQSVAFWCNPISGHATLYWYQQILGQGPKLLIQFQNNGVVDDSQLPKDRFSAERLKGVDSTLKIQPAKLEDSAVYLCASSLDSETQYFGPGTRLLVL.

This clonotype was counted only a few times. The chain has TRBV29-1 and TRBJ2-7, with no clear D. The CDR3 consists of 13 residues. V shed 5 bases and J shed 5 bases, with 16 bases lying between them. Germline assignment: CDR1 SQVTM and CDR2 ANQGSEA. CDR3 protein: CSVRRPASDEQYF. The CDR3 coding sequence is TGCAGCGTTCGCAGACCAGCTTCGGACGAGCAGTACTTC.

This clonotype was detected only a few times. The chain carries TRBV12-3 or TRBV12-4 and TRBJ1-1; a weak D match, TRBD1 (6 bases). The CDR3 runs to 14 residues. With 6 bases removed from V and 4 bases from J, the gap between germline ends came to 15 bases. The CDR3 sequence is CASRWKGGVTEAFF. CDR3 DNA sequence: TGTGCCAGCAGGTGGAAGGGGGGGGTCACTGAAGCTTTCTTT.

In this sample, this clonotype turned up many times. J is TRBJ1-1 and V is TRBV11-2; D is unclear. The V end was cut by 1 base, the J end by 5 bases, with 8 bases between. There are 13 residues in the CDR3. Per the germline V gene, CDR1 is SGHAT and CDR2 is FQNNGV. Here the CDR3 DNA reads TGTGCCAGCAGCTTAGTGGGCCAGACTGAAGCTTTCTTT. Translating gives CASSLVGQTEAFF.

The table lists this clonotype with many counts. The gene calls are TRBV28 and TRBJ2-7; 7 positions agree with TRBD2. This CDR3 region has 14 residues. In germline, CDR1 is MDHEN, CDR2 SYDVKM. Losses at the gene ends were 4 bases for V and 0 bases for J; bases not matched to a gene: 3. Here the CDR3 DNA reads TGTGCCAGCAGTTCCCTAGCGGACTCCTACGAGCAGTACTTC. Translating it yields CASSSLADSYEQYF.

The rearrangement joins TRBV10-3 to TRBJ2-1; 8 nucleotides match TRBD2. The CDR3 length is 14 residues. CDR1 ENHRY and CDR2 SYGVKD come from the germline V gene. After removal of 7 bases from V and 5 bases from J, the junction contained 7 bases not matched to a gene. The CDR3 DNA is TGTGCCATCACATCAAGCGGGGGTGACAATGAGCAGTTCTTC. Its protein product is CAITSSGGDNEQFF.

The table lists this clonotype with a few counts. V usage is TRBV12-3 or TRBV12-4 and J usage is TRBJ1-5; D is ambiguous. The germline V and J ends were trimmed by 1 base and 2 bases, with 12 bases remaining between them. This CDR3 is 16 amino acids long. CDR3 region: CASSLGPEGRNQPQHF. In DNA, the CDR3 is TGTGCCAGCAGTTTAGGGCCCGAGGGTCGCAATCAGCCCCAGCATTTT.

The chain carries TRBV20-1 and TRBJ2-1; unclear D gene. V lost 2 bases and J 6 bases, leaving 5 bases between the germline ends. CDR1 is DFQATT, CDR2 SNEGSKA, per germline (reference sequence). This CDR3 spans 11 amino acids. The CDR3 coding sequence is TGCAGTGCTAGAATCTCCAATGAGCAGTTCTTC. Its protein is CSARISNEQFF.

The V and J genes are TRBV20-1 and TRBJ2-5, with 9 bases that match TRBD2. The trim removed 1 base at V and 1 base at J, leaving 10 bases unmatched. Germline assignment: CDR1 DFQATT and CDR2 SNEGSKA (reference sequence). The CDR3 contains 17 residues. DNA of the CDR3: TGCAGTGCTAGAGGTTTTGCTAGCGGGATCACCCAAGAGACCCAGTACTTC. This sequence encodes CSARGFASGITQETQYF.

This chain's CDR3 is CASSQTAQDYGYTF. CDR3 DNA: TGTGCCAGCAGTCAGACAGCCCAAGACTATGGCTACACCTTC. This chain joins TRBV6-2 or TRBV6-3 and TRBJ1-2; weak D call: TRBD1 (5 bases). V was cut by 5 bases and J by 3 bases, with 13 bases left in between. The CDR3 covers 14 residues. Germline CDR1 is MNHEY and CDR2 is SVGEGT.

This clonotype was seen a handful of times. The CDR3 here is CASSSRHTDTQYF. The CDR3 DNA reads as TGTGCCAGCAGTTCAAGACACACAGATACGCAGTATTTT. V usage is TRBV12-3 or TRBV12-4 and J usage is TRBJ2-3; D call uncertain. The CDR3 is made up of 13 amino acids. Trimming removed 4 bases at V and 2 bases at J, with 7 bases between.

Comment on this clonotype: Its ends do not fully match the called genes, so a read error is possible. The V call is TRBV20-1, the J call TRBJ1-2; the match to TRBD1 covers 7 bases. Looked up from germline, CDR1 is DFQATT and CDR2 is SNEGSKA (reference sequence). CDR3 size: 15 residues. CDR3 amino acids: CSAREPAGGHYSYTF. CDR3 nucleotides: TGCAGTGCTAGAGAACCAGCAGGGGGGCACTATAGCTACACCTTC.